Below are 21 T cell receptor beta chains sequenced from a single sample in a study of T cell repertoires in cytomegalovirus infection. Each CDR3 protein is one row after TCRdb ran MiXCR on the reads. The sample includes some 300,000 distinct CDR3 sequences, 12% to 15% seen only once; the top ten take around 9.5%. Sequenced input: PBMCs. The receptors were sampled from a human donor in good health (CMV status not recorded). Some clones in this sample may be carry-over from other donors' samples.

This clonotype was observed at least ten times. The V call is TRBV7-2, the J call TRBJ2-1, with 10 positions matching TRBD2. Germline assignment: CDR1 SGHTA and CDR2 FQGNSA. J gave up 8 bases and V 3 bases, and 7 bases lay outside the gene matches. The length of the CDR3 is 15 residues. The CDR3, as DNA: TGTGCCAGCAGCTTCCAGCGGGGGGGCGGCTATGAGCAGTTCTTC. This gives the protein CASSFQRGGGYEQFF.

This clonotype has a count of ten or more. The junction departs from germline at one end; a sequencing error may be responsible. The chain joins TRBV7-2 to TRBJ2-3; unclear D gene. Germline lookup yields CDR1 SGHTA and CDR2 FQGNSA. CDR3 size: 13 residues. CDR3 loop: CASSLNSRDTQYF. Written as DNA, the CDR3 is TGTGCCAGCAGCTTGAATAGCAGAGATACGCAGTATTTT. Looking up the rest from reference TRBV7-2 and TRBJ2-3 gives the full variable domain: GAGVSQSPSNKVTEKGKDVELRCDPISGHTALYWYRQSLGQGLEFLIYFQGNSAPDKSGLPSDRFSAERTGGSVSTLTIQRTQQEDSAVYLCASSLNSRDTQYFGPGTRLTVL.

As concerns this clonotype: With a much larger clone just one base away, this may be a read error. This rearrangement joins TRBV13 to TRBJ2-7; D uncertain. Per the germline V gene, CDR1 is PRHDT and CDR2 is FYEKMQ (reference sequence). The CDR3 sequence is 12 residues long. The germline V and J ends were trimmed by 4 bases and 3 bases, with 7 bases remaining between them. Here the CDR3 reads CASSWLGYEQYF. DNA for the CDR3: TGTGCCAGCAGCTGGTTGGGCTACGAGCAGTACTTC. Supplemented by reference TRBV13 and TRBJ2-7, the full variable domain reads AAGVIQSPRHLIKEKRETATLKCYPIPRHDTVYWYQQGPGQDPQFLISFYEKMQSDKGSIPDRFSAQQFSDYHSELNMSSLELGDSALYFCASSWLGYEQYFGPGTRLTVT.

The chain employs TRBV12-3 or TRBV12-4 and TRBJ1-2; D might be TRBD1 (5 bases). CDR3 size: 13 residues. Trimming took off 8 bases at V and 4 bases at J, with 14 bases between the two ends. The CDR3 loop reads CASGGRGTYGYTF. DNA of the CDR3: TGTGCCAGCGGAGGGCGGGGCACCTATGGCTACACCTTC.

V usage is TRBV2 and J usage is TRBJ1-4; 7 positions agree with TRBD1. CDR1 is SNHLY and CDR2 is FYNNEI in the germline V gene. The CDR3 runs 14 residues. V lost 6 bases and J lost 7; bases outside the gene matches: 8. In nucleotides, the CDR3 is TGTGCCAGCAGCAGACAGGGAAACAGTGAAAAACTGTTTTTT. Translating it yields CASSRQGNSEKLFF.

The CDR3 sequence: CSAARGSVGRATINYGYTF. DNA for the CDR3: TGCAGTGCTGCCCGCGGATCTGTGGGGAGGGCGACTATTAACTATGGCTACACCTTC. The chain is built from TRBV20-1 and TRBJ1-2; D not certain. With 5 bases removed from V and 1 base from J, the gap between germline ends came to 29 bases. Germline-derived CDR1 and CDR2 are DFQATT and SNEGSKA (reference sequence). This CDR3 contains 19 residues.

This clonotype was recorded a few times. The V call is TRBV14, the J call TRBJ2-2; 9 positions match TRBD2. This CDR3 has 17 amino acids. Looked up from germline, CDR1 is SGHDN and CDR2 is FVKESK. V shed 7 bases, J shed 5 bases, and the junction held 14 bases outside the gene matches. The CDR3 here is CASTHLALAGSTGELFF. DNA of the CDR3: TGTGCCAGCACTCATCTAGCTCTAGCGGGAAGTACCGGGGAGCTGTTTTTT.

To note about this clonotype: Here the CDR3 omits its conserved ending phenylalanine or tryptophan, so a read error is the likely source. V is TRBV6-2 or TRBV6-3 and J is TRBJ1-1; D is undetermined. V was shortened by 2 bases and J by 7 bases, with 11 bases between the two germline ends. Germline lookup yields CDR1 MNHEY and CDR2 SVGEGT. The CDR3 totals 13 residues. The CDR3 coding sequence is TGTGCCAGCAGTTACGGAAGCCCGCTTGAAGCTTTCCTT. Protein: CASSYGSPLEAFL.

This clonotype has ten or more counts. This chain connects TRBV7-2 to TRBJ1-1, with unresolved D. The CDR3 extends over 15 amino acids. Germline-derived CDR1 and CDR2 are SGHTA and FQGNSA. V shed 3 bases and J shed 3 bases, with 14 bases lying between them. CDR3 protein: CASSFTTFGDTEAFF. The DNA for the CDR3 is TGTGCCAGCAGCTTCACCACCTTCGGTGACACTGAAGCTTTCTTT.

V is TRBV7-9 and J is TRBJ1-1, with TRBD1 matching 7 bases. CDR1 is SEHNR and CDR2 is FQNEAQ in the germline V gene (reference sequence). The CDR3 length is 16 residues. The V segment lost 6 bases and the J segment 11 bases; nucleotides outside the gene matches: 21. CDR3 nucleotide sequence: TGTGCCAGCAGTTCCTCTGTGGGACAGAAGACAGGTGGGGCTTTCTTT. It yields the protein CASSSSVGQKTGGAFF.

This clonotype came up many times. The J gene is TRBJ1-1, the V gene TRBV19, with D tentatively TRBD1 (6 bases). Between the trimmed V and J ends, which lost 5 bases and 0 bases, there was a span of 16 bases. Germline V gives CDR1 LNHDA, CDR2 SQIVND (reference sequence). This CDR3 has 16 amino acids. The chain's CDR3 is CASSSRQVVMNTEAFF. In nucleotides, the CDR3 is TGTGCCAGTAGTTCCAGACAGGTGGTCATGAACACTGAAGCTTTCTTT. Together with reference TRBV19 and TRBJ1-1, the CDR3 gives the full variable domain: DGGITQSPKYLFRKEGQNVTLSCEQNLNHDAMYWYRQDPGQGLRLIYYSQIVNDFQKGDIAEGYSVSREKKESFPLTVTSAQKNPTAFYLCASSSRQVVMNTEAFFGQGTRLTVV.

This clonotype was detected many times. This chain uses TRBV10-3 with TRBJ1-2; 8 nucleotides match TRBD1. Per germline, CDR1 ENHRY and CDR2 SYGVKD. Trimming took 4 bases from V and 3 from J; bases not matched to a gene: 4. The CDR3 contains 14 residues. The CDR3 sequence: CAISGTGTDYGYTF. In DNA form, the CDR3 reads TGTGCCATCAGTGGGACAGGGACGGACTATGGCTACACCTTC.

The table lists this clonotype with a few counts. CDR3: CSVVRPSYEQYF. CDR3 bases: TGCAGCGTTGTTAGGCCATCCTACGAGCAGTACTTC. V usage is TRBV29-1 and J usage is TRBJ2-7, with D uncertain. Looked up from germline, CDR1 is SQVTM and CDR2 is ANQGSEA. V shed 4 bases and J shed 1 base, with 8 bases lying between them. The CDR3 is 12 residues long.

This chain links TRBV28 with TRBJ2-5; 11 bases are shared with TRBD2. Unmatched junction bases numbered 3, after V lost 5 bases and J lost 1 base. Germline-derived CDR1 and CDR2 are MDHEN and SYDVKM. This CDR3 has 15 residues. CDR3 nucleotides: TGTGCCAGCAGTGGGGGGACTAGCGGCCAAGAGACCCAGTACTTC. This codes for CASSGGTSGQETQYF.

This clonotype was observed many times. The chain carries TRBV7-2 and TRBJ2-5, with 10 bases fitting TRBD1. This CDR3 is 14 amino acids long. The ends lost 3 bases at V and 5 bases at J; junction bases unmatched: 3. Germline V gene sequence: CDR1 SGHTA, CDR2 FQGNSA. CDR3 DNA: TGTGCCAGCAGCTTGACAGGGGGCCCGGAGACCCAGTACTTC. It yields the protein CASSLTGGPETQYF.

The chain joins TRBV20-1 to TRBJ2-3, with a tentative D call TRBD2 (5 bases). The CDR3 has 13 amino acids. V was pared by 4 bases and J by 0 bases, with 8 bases between. The germline CDR1 and CDR2 sequences are DFQATT and SNEGSKA (reference sequence). The CDR3 coding sequence is TGCAGTGCTACTGGCGGGAGCACAGATACGCAGTATTTT. Encoded protein: CSATGGSTDTQYF.

This clonotype was detected many times. The genes are TRBV7-8 and TRBJ1-1; tentative D call: TRBD1 (5 bases). Germline assignment: CDR1 SGHVS and CDR2 FQNEAQ. The CDR3 totals 16 residues. V was trimmed by 2 bases and J by 4 bases, leaving 17 bases between them. The CDR3 loop reads CASSLSYGTRTTEAFF. The CDR3 coding sequence is TGTGCCAGCAGCTTAAGTTACGGGACTCGGACCACTGAAGCTTTCTTT.

The chain has TRBV9 and TRBJ2-1; D is ambiguous. CDR3 length equals 16 residues. CDR1 and CDR2 (germline): SGDLS, YYNGEE. V lost 0 bases and J 0 bases, leaving 10 bases between the germline ends. The CDR3, as DNA: TGTGCCAGCAGCGTAGAAGGGCAGAACTCCTACAATGAGCAGTTCTTC. Translation gives CASSVEGQNSYNEQFF.

This clonotype was counted many times. The chain joins TRBV7-8 to TRBJ2-2, with D hard to call. V gave up 5 bases and J gave up 6 bases, with 10 bases separating them. Looked up from germline, CDR1 is SGHVS and CDR2 is FQNEAQ. This CDR3 has 13 amino acids. The CDR3 DNA follows: TGTGCCAGCAGCCCTCCAGCTGCCGGGGAGCTGTTTTTT. Translation gives CASSPPAAGELFF.

The V gene is TRBV20-1, the J gene TRBJ2-3; a possible D gene is TRBD2 (6 bases). V lost 6 bases to trimming and J lost 4 bases, with 32 bases between them. This CDR3 region has 19 residues. Germline lookup yields CDR1 DFQATT and CDR2 SNEGSKA (reference sequence). The CDR3 DNA reads as TGCAGTGCCAAACAGTCTCTCTTCGAGACGGGAGACGCAGCAGATACGCAGTATTTT. It is translated as CSAKQSLFETGDAADTQYF.

This rearrangement joins TRBV2 to TRBJ2-3, with 9 bases aligning to TRBD2. Germline lookup yields CDR1 SNHLY and CDR2 FYNNEI. This CDR3 contains 14 residues. With 8 bases clipped from V and 3 bases from J, the junction kept 6 bases outside the gene matches. This CDR3 reads CASGGTSKTDTQYF. CDR3 coding DNA: TGTGCCAGCGGTGGGACTAGCAAGACAGATACGCAGTATTTT.